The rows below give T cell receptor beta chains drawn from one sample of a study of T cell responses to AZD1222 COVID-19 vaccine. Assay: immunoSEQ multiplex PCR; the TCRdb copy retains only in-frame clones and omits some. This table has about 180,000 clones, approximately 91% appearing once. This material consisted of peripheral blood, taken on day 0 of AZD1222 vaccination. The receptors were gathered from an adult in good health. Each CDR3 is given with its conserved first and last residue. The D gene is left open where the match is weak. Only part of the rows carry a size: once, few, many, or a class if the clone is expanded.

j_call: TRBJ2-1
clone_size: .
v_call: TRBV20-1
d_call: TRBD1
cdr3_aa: CSASIRDRGFNEQFF
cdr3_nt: TGCAGTGCTAGTATCCGGGACAGGGGATTTAATGAGCAGTTCTTC

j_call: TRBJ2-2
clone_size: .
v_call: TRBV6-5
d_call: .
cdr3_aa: CASNHGTPNTGELFF
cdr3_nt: TGTGCCAGCAACCACGGGACTCCGAACACCGGGGAGCTGTTTTTT

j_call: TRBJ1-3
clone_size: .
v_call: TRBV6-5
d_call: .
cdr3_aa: CASVSSGNTIYF
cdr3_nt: TGTGCCAGCGTGAGCTCTGGAAACACCATATATTTT

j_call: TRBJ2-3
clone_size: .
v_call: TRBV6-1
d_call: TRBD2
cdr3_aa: CASSGSIAGGSTDTQYF
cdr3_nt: TGTGCCAGCAGTGGTTCCATAGCGGGAGGAAGCACAGATACGCAGTATTTT

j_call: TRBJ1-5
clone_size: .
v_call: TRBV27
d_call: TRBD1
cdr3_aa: CASSLWGQGSNQPQHF
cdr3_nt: TGTGCCAGCAGTTTGTGGGGACAGGGGAGCAATCAGCCCCAGCATTTT

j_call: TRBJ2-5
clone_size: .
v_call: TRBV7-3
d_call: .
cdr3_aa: CASSPMGQETQYF
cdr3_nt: TGTGCCAGCAGCCCCATGGGGCAGGAGACCCAGTACTTC

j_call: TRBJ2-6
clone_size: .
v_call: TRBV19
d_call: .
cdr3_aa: CASTPGRARAGANVLTF
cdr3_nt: TGTGCCAGTACCCCGGGACGGGCGAGGGCTGGGGCCAACGTCCTGACTTTC

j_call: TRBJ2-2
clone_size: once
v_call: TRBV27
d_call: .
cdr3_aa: CASRYSTGELFF
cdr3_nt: TGTGCCAGCAGGTACAGCACCGGGGAGCTGTTTTTT

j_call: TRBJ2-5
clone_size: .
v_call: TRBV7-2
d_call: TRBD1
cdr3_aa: CASGRDRGETQYF
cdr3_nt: TGTGCCAGCGGACGGGACAGGGGAGAGACCCAGTACTTC

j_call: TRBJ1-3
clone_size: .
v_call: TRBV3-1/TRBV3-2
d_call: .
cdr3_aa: CASSLSTVAGNTIYF
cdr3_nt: TGTGCCAGCAGCCTATCCACAGTAGCTGGAAACACCATATATTTT

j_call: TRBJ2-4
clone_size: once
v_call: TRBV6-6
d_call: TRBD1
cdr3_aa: CASSLGQGWPVAKNIQYF
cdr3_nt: TGTGCCAGCAGTCTAGGACAGGGGTGGCCAGTAGCCAAAAACATTCAGTACTTC

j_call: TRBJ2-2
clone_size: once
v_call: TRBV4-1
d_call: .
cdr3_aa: CASSQDRGTGATGELFF
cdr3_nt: TGCGCCAGCAGCCAAGACCGGGGGACGGGAGCCACCGGGGAGCTGTTTTTT

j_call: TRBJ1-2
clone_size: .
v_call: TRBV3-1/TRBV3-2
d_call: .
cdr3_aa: CASSQEGSYGYTF
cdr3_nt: TGTGCCAGCAGCCAAGAAGGCAGTTATGGCTACACCTTC

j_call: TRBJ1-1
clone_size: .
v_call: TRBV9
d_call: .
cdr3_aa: CASSVRGDTEAFF
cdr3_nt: TGTGCCAGCAGCGTCAGGGGTGACACTGAAGCTTTCTTT

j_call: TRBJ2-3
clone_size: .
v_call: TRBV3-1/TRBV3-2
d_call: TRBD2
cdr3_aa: CASSQVAASGDTQYF
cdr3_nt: TGTGCCAGCAGCCAAGTGGCGGCTAGCGGGGATACGCAGTATTTT

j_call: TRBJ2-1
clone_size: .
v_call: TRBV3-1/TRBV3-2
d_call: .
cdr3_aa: CASSQGLGTIVHNEQFF
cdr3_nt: TGTGCCAGCAGCCAGGGATTGGGGACAATCGTTCACAATGAGCAGTTCTTC

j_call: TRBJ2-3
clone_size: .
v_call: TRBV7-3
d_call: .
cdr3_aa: CASSLGPGTDTQYF
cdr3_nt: TGTGCCAGCAGCTTAGGACCAGGGACAGATACGCAGTATTTT

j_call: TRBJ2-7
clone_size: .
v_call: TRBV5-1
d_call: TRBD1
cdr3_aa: CASSEGAWTYEQYF
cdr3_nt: TGCGCCAGCAGCGAGGGGGCTTGGACCTACGAGCAGTACTTC

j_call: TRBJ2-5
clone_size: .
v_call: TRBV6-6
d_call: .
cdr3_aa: CASGGLRETQYF
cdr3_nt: TGTGCCAGCGGAGGTTTGCGGGAGACCCAGTACTTC

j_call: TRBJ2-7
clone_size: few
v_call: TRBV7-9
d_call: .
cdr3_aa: CASSQSSYEQYF
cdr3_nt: TGTGCCAGCAGCCAAAGCTCCTACGAGCAGTACTTC

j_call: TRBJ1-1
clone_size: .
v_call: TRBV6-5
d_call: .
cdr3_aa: CASRRGPNTEAFF
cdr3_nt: TGTGCCAGCCGAAGGGGCCCGAACACTGAAGCTTTCTTT

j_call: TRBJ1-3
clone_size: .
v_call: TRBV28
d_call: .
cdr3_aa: CASSLKGWNTIYF
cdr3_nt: TGTGCCAGCAGTTTAAAGGGGTGGAACACCATATATTTT

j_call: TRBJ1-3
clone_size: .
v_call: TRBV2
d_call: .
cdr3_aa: CASSETTGRNTIYF
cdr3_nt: TGTGCCAGCAGTGAAACAACAGGGAGAAACACCATATATTTT

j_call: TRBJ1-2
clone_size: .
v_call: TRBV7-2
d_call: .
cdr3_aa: CASSLDMQGSKSGLGYTF
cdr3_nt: TGTGCCAGCAGCTTAGACATGCAGGGAAGTAAAAGTGGGCTCGGCTACACCTTC

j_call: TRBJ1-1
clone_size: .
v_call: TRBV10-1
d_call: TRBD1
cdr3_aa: CASRGTGENTEAFF
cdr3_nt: TGCGCCAGCAGGGGGACAGGGGAGAACACTGAAGCTTTCTTT

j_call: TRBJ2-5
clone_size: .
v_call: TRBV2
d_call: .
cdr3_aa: CASSKDTMQETQYF
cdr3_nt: TGTGCCAGCAGCAAGGACACTATGCAAGAGACCCAGTACTTC

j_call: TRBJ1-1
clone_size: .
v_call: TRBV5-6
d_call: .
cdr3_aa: CASSLIVRVGGLEAFF
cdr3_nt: TGTGCCAGCAGCTTAATCGTGCGAGTGGGCGGACTAGAAGCTTTCTTT

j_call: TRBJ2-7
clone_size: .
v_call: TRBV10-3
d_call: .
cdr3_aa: CAISRDFYGQYF
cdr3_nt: TGTGCCATCTCCAGGGACTTCTACGGGCAGTACTTC

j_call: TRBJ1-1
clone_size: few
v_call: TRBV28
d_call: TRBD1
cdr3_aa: CASSPDRENTEAFF
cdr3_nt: TGTGCCAGCAGTCCGGACAGGGAGAACACTGAAGCTTTCTTT

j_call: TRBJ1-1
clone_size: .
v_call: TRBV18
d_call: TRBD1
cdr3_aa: CASSPGTGVEAFF
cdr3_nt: TGTGCCAGCTCACCTGGGACAGGGGTTGAAGCTTTCTTT

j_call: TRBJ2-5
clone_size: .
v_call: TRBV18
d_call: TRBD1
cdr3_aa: CASSPTGGLQETQYF
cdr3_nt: TGTGCCAGCTCACCGACAGGGGGCCTACAAGAGACCCAGTACTTC

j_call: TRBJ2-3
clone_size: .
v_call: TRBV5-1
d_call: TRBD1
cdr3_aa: CASSETGFADTQYF
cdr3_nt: TGCGCCAGCAGCGAGACAGGGTTCGCAGATACGCAGTATTTT

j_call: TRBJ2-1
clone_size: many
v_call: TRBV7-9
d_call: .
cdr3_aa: CASSPPFRDPRGNEQFF
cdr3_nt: TGTGCCAGCAGCCCCCCCTTCCGGGACCCCCGGGGTAATGAGCAGTTCTTC

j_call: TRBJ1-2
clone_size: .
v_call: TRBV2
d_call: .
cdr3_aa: CASREDSALYGYTF
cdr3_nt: TGTGCCAGCAGAGAGGACAGTGCTCTCTATGGCTACACCTTC

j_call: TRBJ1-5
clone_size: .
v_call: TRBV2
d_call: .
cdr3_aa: CASSEALGFSIDSNQPQHF
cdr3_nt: TGTGCCAGCAGTGAAGCTCTTGGGTTTTCGATTGATAGCAATCAGCCCCAGCATTTT

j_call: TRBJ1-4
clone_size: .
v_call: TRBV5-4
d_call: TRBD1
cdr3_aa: CASSPRDSHEKLFF
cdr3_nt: TGTGCCAGCAGCCCTAGGGACAGCCATGAAAAACTGTTTTTT

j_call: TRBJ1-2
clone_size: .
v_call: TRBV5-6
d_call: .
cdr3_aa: CASSLHTGGYTF
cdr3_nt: TGTGCCAGCAGCTTGCACACTGGCGGCTACACCTTC

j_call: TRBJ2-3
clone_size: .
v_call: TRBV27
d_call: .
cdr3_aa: CASSWGDTDTQYF
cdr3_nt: TGTGCCAGCAGTTGGGGAGACACAGATACGCAGTATTTT

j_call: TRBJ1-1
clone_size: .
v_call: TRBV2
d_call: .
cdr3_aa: CASRNGAPGTEAFF
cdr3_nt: TGTGCCAGCAGGAACGGGGCGCCGGGGACTGAAGCTTTCTTT

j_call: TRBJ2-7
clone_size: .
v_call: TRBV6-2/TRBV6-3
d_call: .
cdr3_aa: CASSQGGTSSYEQYF
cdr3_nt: TGTGCCAGCAGCCAGGGAGGGACATCCTCCTACGAGCAGTACTTC

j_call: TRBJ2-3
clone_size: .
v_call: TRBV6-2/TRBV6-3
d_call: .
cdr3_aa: CASSYPAGVDTQYF
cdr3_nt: TGTGCCAGCAGTTATCCCGCCGGGGTAGATACGCAGTATTTT

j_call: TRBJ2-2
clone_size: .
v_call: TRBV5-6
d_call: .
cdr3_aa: CASSAYLISVRGELFF
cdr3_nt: TGTGCCAGCAGCGCGTACCTTATATCCGTTCGGGGGGAGCTGTTTTTT

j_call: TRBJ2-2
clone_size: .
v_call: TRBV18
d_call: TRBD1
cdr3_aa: CASSPRDRLTGELFF
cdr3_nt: TGTGCCAGCTCACCGCGGGACAGGCTCACCGGGGAGCTGTTTTTT

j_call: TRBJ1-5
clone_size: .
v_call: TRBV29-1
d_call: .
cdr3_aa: CSVADTSNQPQHF
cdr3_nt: TGCAGCGTTGCCGACACGAGCAATCAGCCCCAGCATTTT

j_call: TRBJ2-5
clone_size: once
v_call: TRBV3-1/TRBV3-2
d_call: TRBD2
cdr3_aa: CASSQGSGGAETQYF
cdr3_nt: TGTGCCAGCAGCCAGGGTAGCGGGGGGGCGGAGACCCAGTACTTC

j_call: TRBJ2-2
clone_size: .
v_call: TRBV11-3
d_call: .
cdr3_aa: CASSLYPQGKSGELFF
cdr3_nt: TGTGCCAGCAGCTTATATCCGCAGGGTAAATCCGGGGAGCTGTTTTTT

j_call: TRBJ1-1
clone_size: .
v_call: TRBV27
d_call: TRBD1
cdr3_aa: CASSRTGLNTEAFF
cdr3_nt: TGTGCCAGCAGCCGGACAGGCCTGAACACTGAAGCTTTCTTT

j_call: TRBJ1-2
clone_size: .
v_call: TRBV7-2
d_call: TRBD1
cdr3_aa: CASSTPGTGGGGYTF
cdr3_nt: TGTGCCAGCAGCACCCCTGGGACAGGGGGCGGCGGCTACACCTTC

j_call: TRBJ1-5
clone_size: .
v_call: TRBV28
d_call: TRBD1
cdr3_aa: CASSSDRGRDQPQHF
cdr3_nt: TGTGCCAGCAGCTCGGACAGGGGAAGGGATCAGCCCCAGCATTTT

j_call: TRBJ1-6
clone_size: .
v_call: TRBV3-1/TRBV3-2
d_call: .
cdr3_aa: CASSQRGSSYNSPLHF
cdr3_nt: TGTGCCAGCAGCCAACGAGGGAGCTCCTATAATTCACCCCTCCACTTT

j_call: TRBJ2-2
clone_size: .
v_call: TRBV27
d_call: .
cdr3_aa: CASSSHGLSGELFF
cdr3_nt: TGTGCCAGCAGTTCCCACGGTCTCTCCGGGGAGCTGTTTTTT

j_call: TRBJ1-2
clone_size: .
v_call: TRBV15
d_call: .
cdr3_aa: CATSRGEGPGAGYTF
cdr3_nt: TGTGCCACCAGCAGAGGGGAAGGTCCCGGCGCTGGCTACACCTTC

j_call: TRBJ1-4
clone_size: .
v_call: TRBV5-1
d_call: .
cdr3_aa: CASSWVPGRNEKLFF
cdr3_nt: TGCGCCAGCAGCTGGGTCCCGGGCCGTAATGAAAAACTGTTTTTT

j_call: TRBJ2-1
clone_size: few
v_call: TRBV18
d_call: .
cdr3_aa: CASSPPGSYNEQFF
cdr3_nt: TGTGCCAGCTCACCTCCTGGCTCCTACAATGAGCAGTTCTTC

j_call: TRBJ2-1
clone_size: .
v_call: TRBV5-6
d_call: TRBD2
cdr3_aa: CASSPRGRAYNEQFF
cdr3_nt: TGTGCCAGCAGCCCAAGAGGGAGGGCCTACAATGAGCAGTTCTTC

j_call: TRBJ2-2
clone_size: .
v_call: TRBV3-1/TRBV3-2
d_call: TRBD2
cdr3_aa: CASSQETSGKSGELFF
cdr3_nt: TGTGCCAGCAGCCAAGAGACTAGCGGGAAAAGCGGGGAGCTGTTTTTT

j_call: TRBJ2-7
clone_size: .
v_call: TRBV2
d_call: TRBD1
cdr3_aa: CASSEGQPSYEQYF
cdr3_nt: TGTGCCAGCAGTGAGGGACAGCCTTCCTACGAGCAGTACTTC

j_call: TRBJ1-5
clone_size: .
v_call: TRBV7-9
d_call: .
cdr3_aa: CASSREGDQPQHF
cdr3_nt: TGTGCCAGCAGCCGCGAAGGGGATCAGCCCCAGCATTTT

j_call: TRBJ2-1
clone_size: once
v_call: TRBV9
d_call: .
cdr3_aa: CASSVAPTAPNEQFF
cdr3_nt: TGTGCCAGCAGCGTAGCTCCCACGGCCCCCAATGAGCAGTTCTTC

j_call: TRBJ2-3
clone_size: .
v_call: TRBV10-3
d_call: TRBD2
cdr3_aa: CAISESISGGMTDTQYF
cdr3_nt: TGTGCCATCAGTGAGTCGATAAGCGGGGGGATGACAGATACGCAGTATTTT